The following is a TCR beta chain sequence with its context. Time point reported: pretreatment peripheral blood. Each patient presented with locally advanced or metastatic urothelial carcinoma. This specimen comes from a study of PD-L1 blockade in urothelial cancer. Turning to the study itself: Treatment start was followed by blood analysis at 3 weeks (second dose) and again at 6 weeks. The median T cell count in blood samples was approximately 140,000.

The table came from immunoSEQ multiplex PCR; TCRdb's copy has only in-frame clones and leaves some out. Among about 56,000 clones, about 85% were seen once, and the ten largest hold 15% to 17%. CDR1 and CDR2 from the germline V gene are LNHDA and SQIVND (reference sequence). Trimming removed 7 bases from V and 6 bases from J; junction bases left unmatched: 3. This CDR3 contains 13 residues. The V call is TRBV19, the J call TRBJ2-1, with 10 bases aligning to TRBD1. This sequence was found in a man in his 70s with urothelial cancer. Specimen: PBMCs, collected around atezolizumab (anti-PD-L1) treatment. CDR3 sequence: CASKDRGGNEQFF. As DNA, the CDR3 is TGTGCCAGTAAGGACAGGGGGGGCAATGAGCAGTTCTTC.